This entry concerns a single TCR beta chain. This entry is derived from a study of blood T cell repertoires in COVID-19. The overall study: Some COVID-19 samples were acute and others convalescent; all came from the United States, Italy and Spain.

Libraries were prepared by immunoSEQ multiplex PCR; TCRdb keeps only in-frame clonotypes and omits some of them. Of about 200,000 clones detected, 86% appear once; the ten largest clones hold about 4%. The germline gives CDR1 KGHSH, CDR2 LQKENI. After removal of 3 bases from V and 0 bases from J, the junction contained 7 bases not matched to a gene. The CDR3 has 16 amino acids. Assignment of participants to cohorts was predicated upon participant-reported clinical history. Sequenced: PBMCs or T cells enriched from blood (not recorded which). This receptor was obtained from a woman in her thirties who had been exposed to COVID-19. The chain carries TRBV18 and TRBJ1-1; 7 bases match TRBD1. The CDR3 bases are TGTGCCAGCTCACCGACGCAGGGGGATTTGAACACTGAAGCTTTCTTT. Its translation is CASSPTQGDLNTEAFF.